The 26 T cell receptor beta chains listed next were all sequenced from one sample in a study of regulatory T cells in long-lasting Graves disease. Time point noted: persistent/refractory GD, antithyroid drugs over 5 years with positive TRAb. TCR sequences were obtained from RNA taken from PBMCs. Libraries of TCR beta came from iRepertoire HTBI primers plus Arm-PCR of CDR3 regions. TCRdb used MiXCR to reprocess the multiplex PCR reads, holding one entry per CDR3 protein. The table includes 650,000 to 850,000 distinct CDR3 sequences, approximately 29% detected once. The sequenced sample was peripheral blood mononuclear cells (PBMCs), obtained when the disease was refractory, from a patient treated with antithyroid drugs. Source of these receptors: a female donor with Graves disease.

This clonotype has a handful of counts. The rearrangement uses TRBV19 and TRBJ1-5, with TRBD1 identical over 12 bases. Trimming cost V 1 base and J 8 bases; bases outside gene matches: 6. Germline V gene lookup returns CDR1 LNHDA and CDR2 SQIVND (reference sequence). The CDR3 sequence is 16 residues long. The CDR3 coding sequence is TGTGCCAGTAGTATAGTGGGACAGGGGGCAGGCAAGCCCCAGCATTTT. This codes for CASSIVGQGAGKPQHF.

This clonotype was seen only a few times. V usage is TRBV12-3 or TRBV12-4 and J usage is TRBJ1-6, with a possible D match to TRBD1 (5 bases). The CDR3 extends over 17 amino acids. The V gene lost 7 bases and the J gene lost 0 bases, with 16 bases spanning the gap. CDR3 sequence (DNA): TGTGCCAGCACCTTGGGACGGGGTAGCTCCTATAATTCACCCCTCCACTTT. It encodes CASTLGRGSSYNSPLHF.

Only a few counts were recorded for this clonotype. The gene calls are TRBV3-1 and TRBJ2-7; the match to TRBD2 covers 7 bases. The CDR3 has 15 amino acids. Trimming took 4 bases from V and 2 from J; bases not matched to a gene: 8. CDR1 is LGHDT, CDR2 YNNKEL, per germline (reference sequence). CDR3 amino acids: CASSPREGGTYEQYF. As DNA, the CDR3 is TGTGCCAGCAGCCCCAGGGAGGGAGGGACCTACGAGCAGTACTTC.

V and J are TRBV20-1 and TRBJ1-2, with D possibly matching TRBD1 (5 bases). V was cut by 7 bases and J by 4 bases, with 13 bases left in between. CDR3 length: 12 amino acids. From germline, CDR1 is DFQATT and CDR2 SNEGSKA (reference sequence). CDR3 loop: CSGSGSGYGYTF. Written as DNA, the CDR3 is TGCAGTGGTTCAGGGAGCGGCTATGGCTACACCTTC.

A remark on this clonotype: Given a much more abundant clone one base away, this may be a read error. The gene calls are TRBV10-1 and TRBJ2-5, with 8 bases matching TRBD2. CDR3 length: 18 amino acids. Germline V lookup: CDR1 WNHNN, CDR2 SYGVQD (reference sequence). The CDR3 nucleotides are TGCGCCAGCGGTGAGCTCCCTGGGGGAGCGGGAGAGCGGGAGACCCAGTACTTC. Protein sequence: CASGELPGGAGERETQYF.

The V call is TRBV27, the J call TRBJ2-7, with 12 bases aligning to TRBD2. CDR3 size: 17 residues. V shed 5 bases and J 0 bases; nucleotides not matched to a gene: 8. CDR1 and CDR2 (germline): MNHEY, SMNVEV (reference sequence). Here the CDR3 DNA reads TGTGCCAGCAGTCCTCTAGCGGGAGGGCCCTACTCCTACGAGCAGTACTTC. It encodes CASSPLAGGPYSYEQYF.

This sequence joins TRBV12-3 or TRBV12-4 and TRBJ1-1; TRBD1 agrees at 7 bases. The CDR3 runs 14 residues. V gave up 3 bases and J gave up 4 bases; unmatched junction bases: 5. The CDR3 bases are TGTGCCAGCAGTTTCAGGGGGGCAAGCACTGAAGCTTTCTTT. Translating it yields CASSFRGASTEAFF.

This clonotype was seen at least ten times. The chain combines TRBV7-3 with TRBJ1-2; D gene uncertain. In germline, CDR1 is SGHTA, CDR2 FQGTGA. The CDR3 runs to 15 residues. Trimming took off 6 bases at V and 0 bases at J, with 14 bases between the two ends. The CDR3, as DNA: TGTGCCAGCAGACAACAGCCGGGTCCTAACTATGGCTACACCTTC. Translation: CASRQQPGPNYGYTF.

A remark on this clonotype: The germline gene is not matched at one end of the junction; a read error may be the cause. This rearrangement joins TRBV6-1 to TRBJ1-5; D is perhaps TRBD1 (6 bases). The CDR3 sequence is 14 residues long. Germline CDR1 MNHNS, CDR2 SASEGT. CDR3 residues: CASSAMDSGQLQHF. The CDR3, as DNA: TGTGCCAGCAGTGCGATGGACAGCGGCCAGCTCCAGCATTTT.

About this clonotype: A junction end diverges from the germline sequence, so it may reflect a read error. J is TRBJ1-6 and V is TRBV25-1, with 9 bases fitting TRBD1. Germline lookup yields CDR1 MGHDK and CDR2 SYGVNS. This CDR3 comprises 14 residues. DNA of the CDR3: TGTGCCGGCAGTGGACAGGGGTATAATTCACCCCTCCACTTT. Its translation: CAGSGQGYNSPLHF.

The table lists this clonotype with a few counts. The chain has TRBV30 and TRBJ1-5; D not resolved. The germline V gene has CDR1 GTSNPN and CDR2 SVGIG (reference sequence). The CDR3 contains 15 residues. The V gene lost 2 bases and the J gene lost 3 bases, with 14 bases spanning the gap. The CDR3 DNA is TGTGCCTGGAGTCCCTTGGGAGGGCCCAATCAGCCCCAGCATTTT. This gives the protein CAWSPLGGPNQPQHF.

The rearrangement joins TRBV29-1 to TRBJ2-7; D possibly corresponds to TRBD1 (6 bases). Trimming pared 0 bases from V and 2 bases from J, leaving 11 bases between. Germline CDR1 and CDR2: SQVTM and ANQGSEA. CDR3 length: 14 amino acids. CDR3 loop: CSVEDGYRAYEQYF. In nucleotides, the CDR3 is TGCAGCGTTGAAGATGGATACAGGGCCTACGAGCAGTACTTC.

The sample holds a few counts of this clonotype. The chain combines TRBV6-2 or TRBV6-3 with TRBJ2-6; 9 positions match TRBD2. Trimming removed 0 bases from V and 0 bases from J; junction bases left unmatched: 9. The CDR3 length is 20 residues. Germline V gives CDR1 MNHEY, CDR2 SVGEGT. The CDR3 loop reads CASSYSTSGRTYSGANVLTF. The CDR3 region has the DNA TGTGCCAGCAGTTACTCGACGAGCGGGAGGACCTACTCTGGGGCCAACGTCCTGACTTTC.

A word on this clonotype: This likely traces to a read error, being one base from a far larger clone. The V call is TRBV7-9, the J call TRBJ1-2; possibly TRBD1 for D (6 bases). Germline-derived CDR1 and CDR2 are SEHNR and FQNEAQ (reference sequence). V lost 5 bases to trimming and J lost 7 bases, with 20 bases between them. CDR3 size: 15 residues. The CDR3: CASSEPTGQLGGYTF. The CDR3 bases are TGTGCCAGCAGCGAACCGACAGGCCAGTTAGGTGGCTACACCTTC.

V is TRBV5-5 and J is TRBJ1-6; maybe TRBD1 (6 bases). The germline V gene has CDR1 SGHKS and CDR2 YYEKEE (reference sequence). V was shortened by 7 bases and J by 7 bases, with 18 bases between the two germline ends. CDR3 length: 15 residues. This CDR3 reads CASGSNTGLNSPLHF. The DNA of the CDR3 is TGTGCCAGCGGATCCAATACAGGGCTGAATTCACCCCTCCACTTT.

Only a few counts were recorded for this clonotype. This chain links TRBV11-2 with TRBJ1-5, with D unresolved. CDR1 SGHAT and CDR2 FQNNGV come from the germline V gene. V gave up 1 base and J gave up 13 bases, with 14 bases separating them. This CDR3 is 13 amino acids long. Here the CDR3 reads CASSLVGLADQHF. CDR3 nucleotide sequence: TGTGCCAGCAGCTTAGTGGGCCTGGCCGATCAGCATTTT.

In this sample, this clonotype turned up many times. The gene calls are TRBV11-2 and TRBJ2-2; the D gene is possibly TRBD2 (6 bases). Trimming took off 6 bases at V and 0 bases at J, with 14 bases between the two ends. Germline values: CDR1 SGHAT, CDR2 FQNNGV. The CDR3 spans 16 residues. The CDR3 region has the DNA TGTGCCAGCAGGAGAAACAGCGGGTCGAACACCGGGGAGCTGTTTTTT. Protein product: CASRRNSGSNTGELFF.

A few counts support this clonotype. The chain employs TRBV2 and TRBJ1-1, with no clear D. The V end lost 6 bases, the J end lost 0 bases, and 14 bases lay between the germline ends. This CDR3 has 15 amino acids. Germline V CDR1 and CDR2: SNHLY, FYNNEI. The CDR3 bases are TGTGCCAGCAGCAGAGGTCGAGGGATGAACACTGAAGCTTTCTTT. Protein product: CASSRGRGMNTEAFF.

This clonotype was recorded many times. V and J are TRBV12-3 or TRBV12-4 and TRBJ1-2; D is undetermined. V was shortened by 4 bases and J by 8 bases, with 11 bases between the two germline ends. This CDR3 has 12 amino acids. CDR3 DNA sequence: TGTGCCAGCAGTTCCCACACCCGCGGCTACACCTTC. Translated, it gives CASSSHTRGYTF.

This clonotype was counted between two and nine times. The CDR3 loop is CASSKNANYGYTF. The CDR3 DNA follows: TGCGCCAGCAGCAAGAACGCGAACTATGGCTACACCTTC. This chain joins TRBV5-1 and TRBJ1-2; D gene ambiguous. CDR3 size: 13 residues. Between the trimmed V and J ends, which lost 4 bases and 2 bases, there was a span of 9 bases. Per the germline V gene, CDR1 is SGHRS and CDR2 is YFSETQ.

The gene calls are TRBV5-1 and TRBJ2-7; the match to TRBD2 covers 8 bases. After removal of 4 bases from V and 3 bases from J, the junction contained 9 bases not matched to a gene. Germline assignment: CDR1 SGHRS and CDR2 YFSETQ. The CDR3 loop spans 15 amino acids. The CDR3 reads CASSLLAGEHYEQYF. Here the CDR3 DNA reads TGCGCCAGCAGCCTTCTAGCGGGTGAGCACTACGAGCAGTACTTC.

V gene TRBV19 combines with J gene TRBJ1-1; TRBD1 might be the D (6 bases). Trimming stripped 5 bases from V and 3 bases from J, with 13 bases between. This CDR3 region has 14 residues. From germline, CDR1 is LNHDA and CDR2 SQIVND (reference sequence). CDR3 nucleotides: TGTGCCAGTAGTCCGGGGACATTTTACACTGAAGCTTTCTTT. Protein product: CASSPGTFYTEAFF.

This clonotype was found a few times. The chain combines TRBV6-5 with TRBJ2-7, with D tentatively TRBD1 (5 bases). Germline V gene lookup returns CDR1 MNHEY and CDR2 SVGAGI. Trimming took off 3 bases at V and 4 bases at J, with 16 bases between the two ends. The CDR3 covers 15 residues. In DNA, the CDR3 is TGTGCCAGCAGTTATTCAGGGCGTAATAATTACGAGCAGTACTTC. Its translation is CASSYSGRNNYEQYF.

This clonotype was detected ten times or more. The rearrangement joins TRBV2 to TRBJ2-4, with 11 nucleotides matching TRBD2. V lost 6 bases and J lost 7; bases outside the gene matches: 8. There are 15 residues in the CDR3. Per the germline V gene, CDR1 is SNHLY and CDR2 is FYNNEI. This CDR3 reads CASRPLAGEGNIQYF. CDR3 bases: TGTGCCAGCAGGCCACTAGCGGGAGAGGGGAACATTCAGTACTTC.

This clonotype showed up just a few times. V and J are TRBV24-1 and TRBJ1-2; 9 nucleotides align to TRBD1. This CDR3 spans 14 amino acids. The germline gives CDR1 KGHDR, CDR2 SFDVKD. V was clipped by 3 bases and J by 4 bases; unmatched bases: 2. The CDR3 loop reads CATSDGTGSYGYTF. The CDR3 bases are TGTGCCACCAGTGATGGGACAGGGTCCTATGGCTACACCTTC.

This clonotype was recorded many times. The rearrangement links TRBV7-8 to TRBJ1-5, with D unclear. Germline V CDR1 and CDR2: SGHVS, FQNEAQ. The V end was cut by 0 bases, the J end by 1 base, with 16 bases between. The CDR3 is made up of 18 amino acids. The DNA for the CDR3 is TGTGCCAGCAGCTTAGCCGGAGAGCCGAGAGTGAGCAATCAGCCCCAGCATTTT. Translating it yields CASSLAGEPRVSNQPQHF.